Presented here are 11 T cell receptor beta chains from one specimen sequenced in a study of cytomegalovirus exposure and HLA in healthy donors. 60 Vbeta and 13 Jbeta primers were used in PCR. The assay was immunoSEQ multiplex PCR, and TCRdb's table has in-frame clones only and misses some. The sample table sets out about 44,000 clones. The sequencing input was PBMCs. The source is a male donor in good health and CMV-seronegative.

The CDR3, as DNA: TGTGCCAGCATGCCCAGGGGCAATCAGCCCCAGCATTTT. Residues: CASMPRGNQPQHF. The chain couples TRBV2 to TRBJ1-5; tentative D call: TRBD1 (5 bases). The ends were cut back, 7 bases at V and 2 bases at J, with 9 bases in the middle. The germline gives CDR1 SNHLY, CDR2 FYNNEI. The CDR3 totals 13 residues.

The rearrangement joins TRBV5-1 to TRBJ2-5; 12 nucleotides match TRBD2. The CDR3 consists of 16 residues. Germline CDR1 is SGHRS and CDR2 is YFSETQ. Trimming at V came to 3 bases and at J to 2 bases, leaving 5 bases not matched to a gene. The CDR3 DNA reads TGCGCCAGCAGCTCACTAGCGGGAGGTGGGCAAGAGACCCAGTACTTC. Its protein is CASSSLAGGGQETQYF.

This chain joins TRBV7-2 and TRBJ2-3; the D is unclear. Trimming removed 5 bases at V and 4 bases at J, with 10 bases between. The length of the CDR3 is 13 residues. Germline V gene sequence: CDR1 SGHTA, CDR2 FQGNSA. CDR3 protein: CASSPFQADTQYF. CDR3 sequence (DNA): TGTGCCAGCAGCCCGTTCCAGGCAGATACGCAGTATTTT.

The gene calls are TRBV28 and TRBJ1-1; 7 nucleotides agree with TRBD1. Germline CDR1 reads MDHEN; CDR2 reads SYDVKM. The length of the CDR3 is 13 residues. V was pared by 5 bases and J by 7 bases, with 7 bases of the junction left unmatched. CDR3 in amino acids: CASSQGGFGEAFF. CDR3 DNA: TGTGCCAGCAGTCAAGGGGGCTTCGGTGAAGCTTTCTTT.

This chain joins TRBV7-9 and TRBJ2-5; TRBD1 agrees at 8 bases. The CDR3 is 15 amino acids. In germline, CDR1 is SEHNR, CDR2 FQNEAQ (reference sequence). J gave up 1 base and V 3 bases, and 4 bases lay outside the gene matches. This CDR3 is CASSFDRGGQETQYF. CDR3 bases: TGTGCCAGCAGCTTCGACAGGGGAGGCCAAGAGACCCAGTACTTC.

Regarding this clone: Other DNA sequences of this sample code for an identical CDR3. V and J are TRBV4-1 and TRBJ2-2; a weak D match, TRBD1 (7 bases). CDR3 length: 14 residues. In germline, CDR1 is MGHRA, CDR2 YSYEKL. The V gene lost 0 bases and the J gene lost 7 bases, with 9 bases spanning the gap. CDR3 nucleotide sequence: TGCGCCAGCAGCCAAGACAGGGGGGTCGGGGAGCTGTTTTTT. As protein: CASSQDRGVGELFF.

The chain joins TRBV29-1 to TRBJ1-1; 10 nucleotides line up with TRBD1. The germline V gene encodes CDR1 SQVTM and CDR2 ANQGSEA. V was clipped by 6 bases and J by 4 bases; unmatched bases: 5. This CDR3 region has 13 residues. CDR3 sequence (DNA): TGCAGCGTAAGACAGGGGGCGGTCACTGAAGCTTTCTTT. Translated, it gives CSVRQGAVTEAFF.

CDR3 protein: CASRTSGGTGELFF. DNA of the CDR3: TGTGCCAGCAGGACTAGCGGAGGAACCGGGGAGCTGTTTTTT. The chain joins TRBV6-1 to TRBJ2-2, with 9 bases matching TRBD2. J lost 5 bases, V lost 6 bases, and 4 bases had no gene match. The CDR3 extends over 14 amino acids. From germline, CDR1 is MNHNS and CDR2 SASEGT.

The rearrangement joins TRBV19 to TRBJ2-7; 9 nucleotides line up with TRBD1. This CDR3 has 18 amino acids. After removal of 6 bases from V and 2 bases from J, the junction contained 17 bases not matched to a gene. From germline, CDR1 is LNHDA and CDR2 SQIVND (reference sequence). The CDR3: CASSIRPGTGFVAYEQYF. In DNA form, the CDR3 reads TGTGCCAGTAGCATTCGTCCCGGGACAGGGTTCGTCGCCTACGAGCAGTACTTC.

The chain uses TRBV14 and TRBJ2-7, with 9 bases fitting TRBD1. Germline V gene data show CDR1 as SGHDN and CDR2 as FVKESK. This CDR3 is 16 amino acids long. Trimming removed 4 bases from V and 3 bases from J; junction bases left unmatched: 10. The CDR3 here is CASSPTLLTGGYEQYF. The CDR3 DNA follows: TGTGCCAGCAGCCCCACTCTCCTGACAGGGGGCTACGAGCAGTACTTC.

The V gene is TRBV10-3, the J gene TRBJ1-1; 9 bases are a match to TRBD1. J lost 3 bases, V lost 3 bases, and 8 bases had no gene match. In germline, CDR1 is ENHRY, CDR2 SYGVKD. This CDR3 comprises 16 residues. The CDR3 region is CAISEGTGLPDTEAFF. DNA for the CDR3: TGTGCCATCAGTGAAGGGACAGGGTTACCCGACACTGAAGCTTTCTTT.